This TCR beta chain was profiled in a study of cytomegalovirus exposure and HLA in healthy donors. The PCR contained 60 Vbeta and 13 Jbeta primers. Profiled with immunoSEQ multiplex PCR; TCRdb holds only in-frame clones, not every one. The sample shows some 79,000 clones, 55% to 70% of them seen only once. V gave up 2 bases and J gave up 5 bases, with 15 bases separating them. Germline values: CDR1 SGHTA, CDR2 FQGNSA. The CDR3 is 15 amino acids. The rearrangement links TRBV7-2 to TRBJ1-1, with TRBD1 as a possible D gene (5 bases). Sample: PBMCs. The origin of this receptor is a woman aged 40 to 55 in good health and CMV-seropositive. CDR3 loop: CASSLYEQGGTEAFF. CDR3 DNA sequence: TGTGCCAGCAGCTTATACGAGCAGGGTGGGACTGAAGCTTTCTTT.